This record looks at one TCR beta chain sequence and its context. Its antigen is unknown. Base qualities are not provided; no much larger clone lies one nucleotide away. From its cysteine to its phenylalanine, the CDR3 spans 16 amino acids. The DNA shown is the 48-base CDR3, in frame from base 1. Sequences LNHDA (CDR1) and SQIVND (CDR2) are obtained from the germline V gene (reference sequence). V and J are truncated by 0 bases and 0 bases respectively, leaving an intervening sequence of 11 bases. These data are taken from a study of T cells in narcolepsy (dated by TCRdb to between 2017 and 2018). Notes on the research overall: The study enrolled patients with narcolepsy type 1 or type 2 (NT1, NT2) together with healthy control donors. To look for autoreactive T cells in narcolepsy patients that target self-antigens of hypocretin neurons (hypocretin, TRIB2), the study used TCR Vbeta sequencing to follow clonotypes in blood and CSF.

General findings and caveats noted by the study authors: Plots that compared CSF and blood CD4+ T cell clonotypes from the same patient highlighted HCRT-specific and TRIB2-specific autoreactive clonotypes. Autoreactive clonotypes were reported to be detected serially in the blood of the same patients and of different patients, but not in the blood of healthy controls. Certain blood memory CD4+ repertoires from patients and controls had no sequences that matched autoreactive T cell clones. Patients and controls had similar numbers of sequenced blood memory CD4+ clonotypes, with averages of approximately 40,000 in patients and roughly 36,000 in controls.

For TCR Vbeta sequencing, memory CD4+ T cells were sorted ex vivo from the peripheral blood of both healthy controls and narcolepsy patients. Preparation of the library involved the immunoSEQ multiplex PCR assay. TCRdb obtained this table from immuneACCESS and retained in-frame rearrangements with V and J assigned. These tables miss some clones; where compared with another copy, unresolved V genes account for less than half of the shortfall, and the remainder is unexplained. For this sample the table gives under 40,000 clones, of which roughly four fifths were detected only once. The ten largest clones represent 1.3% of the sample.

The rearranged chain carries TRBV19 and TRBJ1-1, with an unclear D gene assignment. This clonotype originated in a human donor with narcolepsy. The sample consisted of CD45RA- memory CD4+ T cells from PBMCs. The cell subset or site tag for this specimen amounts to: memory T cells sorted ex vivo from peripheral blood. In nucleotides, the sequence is TGTGCCAGTAGTATAGACCGAGGACGGGTGAACACTGAAGCTTTCTTT. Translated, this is CASSIDRGRVNTEAFF.